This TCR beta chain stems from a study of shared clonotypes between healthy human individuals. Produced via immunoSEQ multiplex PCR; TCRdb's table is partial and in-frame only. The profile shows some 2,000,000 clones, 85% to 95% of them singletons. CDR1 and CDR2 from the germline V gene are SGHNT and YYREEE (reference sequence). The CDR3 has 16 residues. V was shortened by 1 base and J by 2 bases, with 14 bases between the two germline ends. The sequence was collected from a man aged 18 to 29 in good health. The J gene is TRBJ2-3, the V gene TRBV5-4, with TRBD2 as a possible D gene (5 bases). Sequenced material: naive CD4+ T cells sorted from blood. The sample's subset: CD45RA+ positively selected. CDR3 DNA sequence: TGTGCCAGCAGCTTGAAGACGCTAGCCTCCACAGATACGCAGTATTTT. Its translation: CASSLKTLASTDTQYF.